Below, 11 T cell receptor beta chains from the same sample are listed, as sequenced in a study of beta chain features in type 1 diabetes. Isolated RNA was reverse transcribed in full, so expressed TCRB transcripts were sequenced. TCRdb's copy holds only in-frame clones and misses some; the assay was immunoSEQ multiplex PCR. The profile covers fewer than 250,000 clones, with 9.6% appearing a single time and about 0.03% taken by the ten largest. Sequenced: naive CD4+ T cells from blood. The source of these receptors is a woman between 18 and 29 years old in good health.

Only a few counts were recorded for this clone. This chain connects TRBV30 to TRBJ1-1; tentatively, D is TRBD1 (5 bases). Trimming removed 2 bases from V and 6 bases from J, with 7 bases in between. Germline CDR1 is GTSNPN and CDR2 is SVGIG (reference sequence). The CDR3 is 11 residues long. The CDR3 loop is CAWSWGAEAFF. The CDR3 nucleotides are TGTGCCTGGAGTTGGGGGGCTGAAGCTTTCTTT.

This chain connects TRBV5-1 to TRBJ2-6, with no clear D. This CDR3 is built from 17 residues. The V end was cut by 2 bases, the J end by 4 bases, with 16 bases between. The germline V gene encodes CDR1 SGHRS and CDR2 YFSETQ. The CDR3 reads CASSLGRGLSGANVLTF. Written as DNA, the CDR3 is TGCGCCAGCAGCTTAGGCCGCGGATTGTCCGGGGCCAACGTCCTGACTTTC. The full variable domain, in which reference TRBV5-1 and TRBJ2-6 provide the parts outside the CDR3, is KAGVTQTPRYLIKTRGQQVTLSCSPISGHRSVSWYQQTPGQGLQFLFEYFSETQRNKGNFPGRFSGRQFSNSRSEMNVSTLELGDSALYLCASSLGRGLSGANVLTFGAGSRLTVL.

This chain joins TRBV29-1 and TRBJ2-7; TRBD2 agrees at 8 bases. The CDR3 is 13 amino acids. The junction had 9 bases not matched to a gene; V was cut back by 7 bases and J by 4 bases. The germline CDR1 and CDR2 sequences are SQVTM and ANQGSEA. The CDR3 loop reads CSALGTSGYEQYF. The CDR3 DNA reads as TGCAGCGCTCTAGGCACTAGCGGATACGAGCAGTACTTC.

This clone was recorded a few times. V is TRBV2 and J is TRBJ2-7, with 8 bases fitting TRBD2. With V trimmed by 3 bases and J by 2 bases, 9 bases remained unmatched. CDR1 SNHLY and CDR2 FYNNEI come from the germline V gene. The CDR3 extends over 16 amino acids. The CDR3 loop reads CASSDPGAGGAYEQYF. The CDR3 region has the DNA TGTGCCAGCAGTGACCCTGGGGCGGGGGGAGCCTACGAGCAGTACTTC.

The genes are TRBV29-1 and TRBJ1-3; the match to TRBD1 covers 7 bases. The CDR3 is 14 residues long. J lost 0 bases, V lost 5 bases, and 4 bases had no gene match. CDR1 SQVTM and CDR2 ANQGSEA come from the germline V gene. The DNA of the CDR3 is TGCAGCGTTTCCGGGACAGCCTCTGGAAACACCATATATTTT. It yields the protein CSVSGTASGNTIYF.

Here the CDR3 reads CASSQESWSSGPQETQYF. Written as DNA, the CDR3 is TGCGCCAGCAGCCAAGAATCTTGGTCTAGCGGGCCTCAAGAGACCCAGTACTTC. The chain employs TRBV4-1 and TRBJ2-5, with 8 bases aligning to TRBD2. The CDR3 totals 18 residues. Germline CDR1 is MGHRA and CDR2 is YSYEKL. V shed 0 bases, J shed 2 bases, and the junction held 11 bases outside the gene matches.

A few counts support this clone. The chain has TRBV9 and TRBJ2-3; D perhaps matches TRBD1 (5 bases). V dropped 0 bases and J dropped 0 bases, with 5 bases sitting between them. There are 14 residues in the CDR3. In germline, CDR1 is SGDLS, CDR2 YYNGEE. The CDR3, as DNA: TGTGCCAGCAGCGTAGGACAGAGCACAGATACGCAGTATTTT. Amino acids: CASSVGQSTDTQYF.

This clone has more than one count but fewer than ten. The chain employs TRBV25-1 and TRBJ1-2; 9 bases match TRBD1. This CDR3 contains 15 residues. V was pared by 1 base and J by 6 bases, with 6 bases of the junction left unmatched. The V gene's germline CDR1 is MGHDK and CDR2 SYGVNS. The CDR3 DNA follows: TGTGCCAGCAGTGAATTGTACAGGGGGCGAAATGGCTACACCTTC. Translation gives CASSELYRGRNGYTF.

The chain has TRBV2 and TRBJ1-1; no firm D call. The germline gives CDR1 SNHLY, CDR2 FYNNEI. Trimming pared 4 bases from V and 4 bases from J, leaving 7 bases between. The CDR3 loop spans 12 amino acids. Here the CDR3 reads CASSVSGTEAFF. CDR3 coding DNA: TGTGCCAGCAGTGTGTCGGGCACTGAAGCTTTCTTT.

The J gene is TRBJ1-4, the V gene TRBV11-2, with TRBD1 matching over 7 bases. The CDR3 is 15 amino acids. CDR1 is SGHAT, CDR2 FQNNGV, per germline. The J segment lost 5 bases and the V segment lost 7 bases, leaving 10 bases of the junction unmatched. The CDR3: CASTPEGTDNEKLFF. The CDR3, as DNA: TGTGCCAGCACCCCAGAGGGGACAGACAATGAAAAACTGTTTTTT.

The V gene is TRBV11-3, the J gene TRBJ2-1; D unresolved. The V gene lost 3 bases and the J gene lost 9 bases, with 21 bases spanning the gap. The V gene's germline CDR1 is SGHNT and CDR2 YENEEA. This CDR3 has 16 amino acids. The chain's CDR3 is CASSFAATQIVSEQFF. CDR3 in DNA: TGTGCCAGCAGCTTCGCGGCCACCCAGATCGTGAGTGAGCAGTTCTTC.